This T cell receptor (beta chain) was profiled in a study of CD4 T cells in relation to SARS-CoV-2 and coronaviruses. Whole-study results and caveats: SARS-CoV-2-driven expansion was significantly weaker in crossreactive than monoreactive clones.

This clone was detected only a few times. Its antigen is currently unknown. Germline CDR1 SGHTS, CDR2 YDEGEE. V lost 4 bases and J lost 5, with 13 bases in between. The CDR3 runs 14 residues. Clones were sequenced by immunoSEQ multiplex PCR, and TCRdb holds only the in-frame ones, with some missing. The table includes 20,000 to 25,000 clones, 60% to 80% detected once. Unexposed donor CD4+ T cells date from about 2011-2018, before the COVID-19 pandemic. CD4+ T cells were isolated from the cells after nine to eleven days of culture. Testing used SARS-CoV-2 S/N and four cold-coronavirus spikes on unexposed-donor CD4+ T cells, cells permitting.

The chain uses TRBV5-8 and TRBJ1-3; no clear D gene. Sequencing input: CD4+ T cells from PBMCs, cultured in vitro. The receptor was derived from a human donor in good health. CDR3 sequence reads: CASSRHAPRNTIYF. CDR3 nucleotides: TGTGCCAGCAGCCGGCATGCGCCCCGAAACACCATATATTTT.